This TCR beta chain came from a study of control samples from healthy donors and cancer patients. This clone occurred once. This table comes from immunoSEQ multiplex PCR, and its TCRdb copy is limited to in-frame clones, with some not included. The table includes about 100,000 clones, roughly 87% detected once. This CDR3 has 11 residues. V shed 5 bases, J shed 9 bases, and the junction held 6 bases outside the gene matches. CDR1 DFQATT and CDR2 SNEGSKA come from the germline V gene (reference sequence). The receptor comes from a woman aged 45 to 65 in good health. This sequence joins TRBV20-1 and TRBJ1-2; TRBD1 matches 7 bases. The sequenced material came from blood. CDR3 region: CSASLQGRYTF. The CDR3 DNA is TGCAGTGCTTCTCTACAGGGGCGCTACACCTTC.